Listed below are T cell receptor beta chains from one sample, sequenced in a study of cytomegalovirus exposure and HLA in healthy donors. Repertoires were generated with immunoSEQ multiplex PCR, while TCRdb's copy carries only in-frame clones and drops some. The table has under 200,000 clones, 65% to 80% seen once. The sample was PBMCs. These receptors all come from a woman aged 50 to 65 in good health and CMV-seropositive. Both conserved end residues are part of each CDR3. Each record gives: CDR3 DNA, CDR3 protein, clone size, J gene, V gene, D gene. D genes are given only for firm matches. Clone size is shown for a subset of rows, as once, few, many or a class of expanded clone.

TGTGCCTGGAGTCGAGGGCTTTACTCGCCCCTCCACTTT CAWSRGLYSPLHF NA TRBJ1-6 TRBV30 NA
TGCGCCAGCAGCCCCGCGGGGGCCCAACGAGATACGCAGTATTTT CASSPAGAQRDTQYF NA TRBJ2-3 TRBV4-1 NA
TGTGCCAGCAGGCCCAGGGGGCGAGGTAATGGCTACACCTTC CASRPRGRGNGYTF NA TRBJ1-2 TRBV28 TRBD1
TGTGCCAGCAGCTTAGCCAGGTGGGCTGGCTACACCTTC CASSLARWAGYTF NA TRBJ1-2 TRBV11-3 NA
TGCGCCAGCAGCTTGGAAGGATTAGCAGGAGGAAACATTCAGTACTTC CASSLEGLAGGNIQYF NA TRBJ2-4 TRBV5-1 NA
TGTGCCAGCAGCTCGGGACAGAACTCCTACGAGCAGTACTTC CASSSGQNSYEQYF NA TRBJ2-7 TRBV7-9 TRBD1
TGTGCCAGCAGCGTAACGGACATCGCCTACGAGCAGTACTTC CASSVTDIAYEQYF NA TRBJ2-7 TRBV9 NA
TGCGCCAGCAGCAAAGAGAGGGGGGGTTACGAGCAGTACTTC CASSKERGGYEQYF NA TRBJ2-7 TRBV4-3 NA
TGCAGCGTCGCTGCAGGCACAGATACGCAGTATTTT CSVAAGTDTQYF NA TRBJ2-3 TRBV29-1 NA
TGTGCCAGCAGCCACAGCAGTGAGACCCAGTACTTC CASSHSSETQYF NA TRBJ2-5 TRBV7-6 NA
TGTGCCTGGAACGGAGCGGCTGGAAACACCATATATTTT CAWNGAAGNTIYF NA TRBJ1-3 TRBV30 NA
TGTGCCAGCAGCCCCCGACAGGGGGTTGGGGAGCAGTACTTC CASSPRQGVGEQYF NA TRBJ2-7 TRBV11-2 TRBD1
TGTGCCATCAGTGACGACAGGGGGCGGTCGAACACTGAAGCTTTCTTT CAISDDRGRSNTEAFF few TRBJ1-1 TRBV10-3 TRBD1
TGTGCCAGCAGCAGAGCTAGCGGGAGCTACGAGCAGTACTTC CASSRASGSYEQYF NA TRBJ2-7 TRBV7-3 TRBD2
TGTGCCAGCAGTTTGGGGACAGGGTACCACTCTGGGGCCAACGTCCTGACTTTC CASSLGTGYHSGANVLTF once TRBJ2-6 TRBV27 TRBD1
TGTGCCAGCATGATTCCGGGAACTAACTATGGCTACACCTTC CASMIPGTNYGYTF NA TRBJ1-2 TRBV7-9 NA
TGTGCCAGCAGCCCACGGCTCTCAGGGGAAGGCTACACCTTC CASSPRLSGEGYTF few TRBJ1-2 TRBV6-1 NA
TGCGCCAGCAGCCGGCGGGCGGACTATGGCTACACCTTC CASSRRADYGYTF NA TRBJ1-2 TRBV4-3 NA
TGTGCCAGCAGTTCCGGGACAGGGAGGGCCGGGGAGCTGTTTTTT CASSSGTGRAGELFF NA TRBJ2-2 TRBV11-2 TRBD1
TGTGCCAGCAGCCCCTCTGCAGGGGGGAGTGGAAACACCATATATTTT CASSPSAGGSGNTIYF NA TRBJ1-3 TRBV9 TRBD1
TGTGCCAGTAGTATCCCCCGACTAGCGGGAGACCACAATGAGCAGTTCTTC CASSIPRLAGDHNEQFF NA TRBJ2-1 TRBV19 TRBD2
TGTGCCAGCAGCTTAGGTAACTGGGGTAGTCTAGCGCTCCAAGAGACCCAGTACTTC CASSLGNWGSLALQETQYF NA TRBJ2-5 TRBV11-3 NA
TGTGCCACCAGCAGAGATCGGGGTGGGGCGGGAGCGTACTTC CATSRDRGGAGAYF NA TRBJ2-7 TRBV15 TRBD2
TGTGCCAGCAGCTTACGACAGTATAGCACAGATACGCAGTATTTT CASSLRQYSTDTQYF NA TRBJ2-3 TRBV7-2 NA
TGTGCCAGCAGCTTGAAGACTAGCGGGGGGGTGGGGACAGATACGCAGTATTTT CASSLKTSGGVGTDTQYF NA TRBJ2-3 TRBV5-4 TRBD2
TGTGCCGGCAGCCTCCCAGGGTCGGCTAATGAAAAACTGTTTTTT CAGSLPGSANEKLFF NA TRBJ1-4 TRBV4-2 NA
TGTGCCAGTAGTATGAATGGCGGGAGCTACGAGCAGTACTTC CASSMNGGSYEQYF NA TRBJ2-7 TRBV19 TRBD2
TGTGCCAGCATCCTGGATCGACAGAGCTCTAATTCACCCCTCCACTTT CASILDRQSSNSPLHF NA TRBJ1-6 TRBV2 NA
TGTGCCAGCAGCTCCAGAAGGGAGGTGGGGGACACTGAAGCTTTCTTT CASSSRREVGDTEAFF NA TRBJ1-1 TRBV7-2 NA
TGTGCCAGCAGCTTAGGGGCGGGGATACCCTCAGAGACCCAGTACTTC CASSLGAGIPSETQYF NA TRBJ2-5 TRBV7-9 NA
TGTGCCAGCAGCCTAAAGACTAGCGGGGGCCAAAAGTACACAGATACGCAGTATTTT CASSLKTSGGQKYTDTQYF few TRBJ2-3 TRBV5-6 TRBD2
TGTGCCAGCAGCTGGGACAGCATCCAAGAGACCCAGTACTTC CASSWDSIQETQYF NA TRBJ2-5 TRBV7-8 TRBD1
TGTGCCAGCTCACCGTCAGGGAACTATCAGCCCCAGCATTTT CASSPSGNYQPQHF NA TRBJ1-5 TRBV18 NA
TGTGCCAGCAGCCAGCTGGGAGCGGGGGGCTACACCTTC CASSQLGAGGYTF NA TRBJ1-2 TRBV11-3 NA
TGCGCCAGCAGCTTGGCCCCGGTCGGCGAGGCTGAAGCTTTCTTT CASSLAPVGEAEAFF NA TRBJ1-1 TRBV5-1 NA
TGTGCCAGCAGCGAACCGGGACAGGACTCTGGAAACACCATATATTTT CASSEPGQDSGNTIYF NA TRBJ1-3 TRBV7-3 TRBD1
TGTGCCAGCAGCATACCCCAGGGGGCGGGTGGCTACACCTTC CASSIPQGAGGYTF NA TRBJ1-2 TRBV5-4 TRBD1
TGCGCCAGCAGCCTCTACGCTCCCAGAGGACAGGGTAAAGAAGAGACCCAGTACTTC CASSLYAPRGQGKEETQYF NA TRBJ2-5 TRBV5-1 TRBD1
TGTGCCAGCAGCCAAGAACACCGGGCCGAGGGGGTCTATGGCTACACCTTC CASSQEHRAEGVYGYTF few TRBJ1-2 TRBV4-2 NA
TGTGCCAGCAGCAAAGATCGGGACAGGCCACTTTCCTACGAGCAGTACTTC CASSKDRDRPLSYEQYF NA TRBJ2-7 TRBV21-1 NA
TGTGCCAGCAGCAGTAGTAGCGGGAGTGGTTGGAATGAGCAGTTCTTC CASSSSSGSGWNEQFF once TRBJ2-1 TRBV5-4 TRBD2
TGTGCCAGCAGTAAGACAGGGGTAGGGGCCAACGGCCTGACTTTC CASSKTGVGANGLTF NA TRBJ2-6 TRBV27 TRBD1
TGTGCCAGCAGCAAAGGGGGAAGAACGGGAGGGCCGGAAGAAATCGAGCAGTTCTTC CASSKGGRTGGPEEIEQFF few TRBJ2-1 TRBV21-1 NA
TGTTCCAGCAGCTTAGATAGGGACAGGAACACCGGGGAGCTGTTTTTT CSSSLDRDRNTGELFF few TRBJ2-2 TRBV7-9 TRBD1
TGTGCCGGGAGGGGGCTAGCGGGAGGACACGGGGAGCTGTTTTTT CAGRGLAGGHGELFF NA TRBJ2-2 TRBV6-1 TRBD2
TGTGCCACTACTCGGCGGCTAGCCTTCAGCACAGATACGCAGTATTTT CATTRRLAFSTDTQYF NA TRBJ2-3 TRBV28 NA
TGTGCCAGCAGTCCGACAGGGATGACTGGAAACACCATATATTTT CASSPTGMTGNTIYF NA TRBJ1-3 TRBV6-1 TRBD1
TGTGCCAGCAGCTACATGATGACAGGGGGCGACGAGCAGTACTTC CASSYMMTGGDEQYF NA TRBJ2-7 TRBV11-3 TRBD1
TGTGCCAGCAGCTTGGGGGACTCTGGGGGTACGCAGTATTTT CASSLGDSGGTQYF few TRBJ2-3 TRBV5-6 NA
TGTGCCAGCAGCCTCGAGCTGGGAGGCATAAACACTGAAGCTTTCTTT CASSLELGGINTEAFF once TRBJ1-1 TRBV7-2 NA
TGTGCCAGCACAGTGTCTGAGACTAGCGGCGATTACGAGCAGTACTTC CASTVSETSGDYEQYF NA TRBJ2-7 TRBV2 TRBD2
TGTGCCAGCAGTTTCGAATTACAGGGGAATGAGCAGTTCTTC CASSFELQGNEQFF NA TRBJ2-1 TRBV13 TRBD1
TGTGCCAGCAGTTTAGGGGGGGGTGTCGAGACCCAGTACTTC CASSLGGGVETQYF few TRBJ2-5 TRBV28 TRBD2
TGTGCCAGCGGCACTCCCGGGGACACTGAAGCTTTCTTT CASGTPGDTEAFF NA TRBJ1-1 TRBV27 NA
TGTGCCTGGAATAGACTAGCGGGAGAGGGGACGCAGTATTTT CAWNRLAGEGTQYF few TRBJ2-3 TRBV30 TRBD2
TGTGCCAGCAGCCCGGGACAGGACTATAACCAAGAGACCCAGTACTTC CASSPGQDYNQETQYF once TRBJ2-5 TRBV4-2 TRBD1
TGTGCCAGCAGTGCAGGGGAAGGTGGCTACACCTTC CASSAGEGGYTF NA TRBJ1-2 TRBV11-2 NA